This T cell receptor (beta chain) was sequenced during a study of identical twins. Study-wide findings and caveats: Excess sharing between twins was weaker in beta out-of-frame sequences.

This clonotype showed up just a few times. Its cognate antigen is unknown. TCRdb ran MiXCR on the 5' RACE reads and lists one entry per CDR3 protein. Counted here are a few hundred thousand distinct CDR3 sequences, 9% occurring once; the ten biggest clones make up 8.5% to 10%. The junction had 6 bases not matched to a gene; V was cut back by 3 bases and J by 10 bases. CDR3 size: 14 residues. Germline V lookup: CDR1 ENHRY, CDR2 SYGVKD. Each donor (without exception) was a healthy Caucasian. This sequence originates from a woman aged 45-65 years in good health. The chain recombines TRBV10-3 with TRBJ2-1, with TRBD2 matching over 10 bases. What was sequenced was naive T cells sorted from blood. CDR3 amino acids: CAISDSLAGSEQFF. The CDR3 nucleotides read TGTGCCATCAGTGATTCACTAGCGGGATCGGAGCAGTTCTTC.